The clone carrying this T cell receptor (beta chain) was observed many times. The entry originates in a study of blood T cells in healthy people across ages. Through a sample-barcoded 5' primer and a J-beta primer mix, a second PCR was run for roughly 7 to 12 cycles. Each CDR3 protein gets one entry after TCRdb re-called the 5' RACE reads with MiXCR. Among roughly 1.9 million distinct CDR3 sequences listed, more than 35% were seen once. Caucasian individuals from Russia who were healthy and aged 6 to 90 acted as donors. Trimming pared 2 bases from V and 6 bases from J, leaving 8 bases between. Germline values: CDR1 ENHRY, CDR2 SYGVKD. The CDR3 extends over 13 amino acids.

The gene calls are TRBV10-3 and TRBJ2-4; D unresolved. The material sequenced was blood. This clonotype originated in a human donor in good health. CDR3 amino acids: CAISENLGNIQYF. CDR3 sequence (DNA): TGTGCCATCAGTGAGAACTTGGGAAACATTCAGTACTTC.